Listed here is a single T cell receptor (beta chain). The V end lost 5 bases, the J end lost 0 bases, and 19 bases lay between the germline ends. CDR3 size: 18 residues. Per the germline V gene, CDR1 is LGHNT and CDR2 is FRNRAP. This specimen belongs to a study of blood T cell repertoires in COVID-19. Study information: There were acute and convalescent COVID-19 samples, and they came from the United States, Italy and Spain.

Methods used by the authors: Nucleated cell number was recorded as an estimate derived from reference gene primer amplification. Only in-frame clones appear in the TCRdb table, and some are missing; sequencing was by immunoSEQ multiplex PCR. That table gives V, J and clone size, and the DNA gave D and trimming. The table records under 200,000 clones, 83% of them present only once. Material for sequencing was peripheral blood. V is TRBV12-5 and J is TRBJ2-2; D may be TRBD2 (6 bases). This clonotype was obtained from a human donor in a cohort sampled during active COVID-19. CDR3 residues: CASGTPTIRDSNTGELFF. The CDR3 bases are TGTGCTAGTGGTACACCCACGATCCGGGACTCGAACACCGGGGAGCTGTTTTTT.